These 14 T cell receptor beta chains originate from one sample sequenced in a study of blood T cell repertoires in COVID-19. The repertoire was sequenced with immunoSEQ multiplex PCR; TCRdb's copy has only in-frame clones and lacks some. The sample yields some 190,000 clones, around 90% seen once. Sequenced material: peripheral blood. The origin of the receptors is a human donor in a cohort sampled during active COVID-19.

This chain uses TRBV7-9 with TRBJ2-2, with TRBD2 identical over 9 bases. Germline V lookup: CDR1 SEHNR, CDR2 FQNEAQ (reference sequence). This CDR3 has 15 residues. The junction had 7 bases not matched to a gene; V was cut back by 5 bases and J by 6 bases. The DNA for the CDR3 is TGTGCCAGCAGCACCGGGACTAGCTCCTCCGGGGAGCTGTTTTTT. This translates into CASSTGTSSSGELFF.

The chain employs TRBV28 and TRBJ2-2; possible D gene TRBD1, 6 bases. The V end was cut by 7 bases, the J end by 13 bases, with 22 bases between. The CDR3 runs to 14 residues. The germline gives CDR1 MDHEN, CDR2 SYDVKM. CDR3 sequence: CASTGPPTGTGLFF. CDR3 coding DNA: TGTGCCAGCACCGGGCCCCCCACAGGGACGGGGCTGTTTTTT.

This chain connects TRBV2 to TRBJ1-1; no clear D. The germline V gene encodes CDR1 SNHLY and CDR2 FYNNEI. There are 15 residues in the CDR3. The V gene lost 1 base and the J gene lost 0 bases, with 9 bases spanning the gap. CDR3 bases: TGTGCCAGCAGTGAAGTCCTCGGGGTGAACACTGAAGCTTTCTTT. It yields the protein CASSEVLGVNTEAFF.

The chain carries TRBV30 and TRBJ1-5; 8 nucleotides match TRBD1. Per germline, CDR1 GTSNPN and CDR2 SVGIG (reference sequence). The J segment lost 1 base and the V segment lost 5 bases, leaving 4 bases of the junction unmatched. CDR3 length: 14 residues. The CDR3 bases are TGTGCCTGGGGCCGACAGGGGAGCAATCAGCCCCAGCATTTT. Its translation: CAWGRQGSNQPQHF.

The CDR3: CASSFKGGQGVNSPLHF. The CDR3 DNA reads as TGTGCCAGCAGCTTTAAAGGGGGACAGGGGGTTAATTCACCCCTCCACTTT. The V call is TRBV7-2, the J call TRBJ1-6; 11 bases are shared with TRBD1. V was pared by 3 bases and J by 6 bases, with 7 bases of the junction left unmatched. The CDR3 spans 17 residues. Germline assignment: CDR1 SGHTA and CDR2 FQGNSA.

V and J are TRBV27 and TRBJ2-5, with 11 nucleotides matching TRBD1. Trimming at V came to 3 bases and at J to 5 bases, leaving 5 bases not matched to a gene. There are 15 residues in the CDR3. Germline lookup yields CDR1 MNHEY and CDR2 SMNVEV (reference sequence). For the CDR3, the DNA is TGTGCCAGCAGTTTTCGGACAGGGGGCCGGGAGACCCAGTACTTC. Translating it yields CASSFRTGGRETQYF.

The chain recombines TRBV4-3 with TRBJ2-7; 14 nucleotides align to TRBD2. With V trimmed by 3 bases and J by 5 bases, 3 bases remained unmatched. The length of the CDR3 is 15 residues. Per germline, CDR1 LGHNA and CDR2 YSLEER. DNA of the CDR3: TGCGCCAGCAGCCAGATGGGACTAGCGGGAGACGAGCAGTACTTC. Protein product: CASSQMGLAGDEQYF.

The chain carries TRBV27 and TRBJ2-7, with D possibly matching TRBD2 (6 bases). This CDR3 comprises 14 residues. The ends were cut back, 4 bases at V and 4 bases at J, with 14 bases in the middle. Germline V gene lookup returns CDR1 MNHEY and CDR2 SMNVEV (reference sequence). CDR3 protein: CASSSPGRRYEQYF. The DNA of the CDR3 is TGTGCCAGCAGTTCCCCCGGGAGACGATACGAGCAGTACTTC.

The J gene is TRBJ2-1, the V gene TRBV7-2, with 8 bases identical to TRBD2. CDR1 and CDR2 (germline): SGHTA, FQGNSA. After removal of 5 bases from V and 7 bases from J, the junction contained 16 bases not matched to a gene. There are 17 residues in the CDR3. The CDR3 nucleotides are TGTGCCAGCAGCCTAAGGGAACGGGAGGGCCTGCGAAATGAGCAGTTCTTC. Protein sequence: CASSLREREGLRNEQFF.

This chain connects TRBV5-1 to TRBJ1-1; 8 positions agree with TRBD1. The germline gives CDR1 SGHRS, CDR2 YFSETQ. There are 14 residues in the CDR3. Losses at the gene ends were 5 bases for V and 2 bases for J; bases not matched to a gene: 5. This chain's CDR3 is CASSTGTGNTEAFF. The DNA of the CDR3 is TGCGCCAGCAGTACCGGGACAGGTAACACTGAAGCTTTCTTT.

This chain links TRBV7-8 with TRBJ2-7, with 7 bases identical to TRBD1. The V segment lost 1 base and the J segment 5 bases; nucleotides outside the gene matches: 5. CDR3 size: 14 residues. CDR1 is SGHVS and CDR2 is FQNEAQ in the germline V gene. The CDR3 DNA is TGTGCCAGCAGCTTAGGCAGGGGGAGCGACGAGCAGTACTTC. Amino acids: CASSLGRGSDEQYF.

The rearrangement uses TRBV4-1 and TRBJ1-1; D unresolved. The CDR3 is 14 residues long. Trimming cost V 1 base and J 1 base, with 7 bases left between them. Germline V gene lookup returns CDR1 MGHRA and CDR2 YSYEKL. The CDR3 DNA sequence: TGCGCCAGCAGCCAAGGTCCTACGAACACTGAAGCTTTCTTT. Translated, it gives CASSQGPTNTEAFF.

This chain uses TRBV5-6 with TRBJ2-3; 9 bases align to TRBD2. This CDR3 is built from 16 residues. Germline-derived CDR1 and CDR2 are SGHDT and YYEEEE. V trimming: 3 bases; J trimming: 5 bases; junction bases outside the gene matches: 10. The CDR3, as DNA: TGTGCCAGCAGCTCCACAAGCGGGGGGAGAGGAGATACGCAGTATTTT. Its translation is CASSSTSGGRGDTQYF.

The rearrangement uses TRBV11-3 and TRBJ2-2, with D tentatively TRBD2 (6 bases). Deletions cut 1 base from V and 3 bases from J, with 12 bases between. The CDR3 length is 16 residues. Germline V CDR1 and CDR2: SGHNT, YENEEA. The CDR3, as DNA: TGTGCCAGCAGCTTAGGCCACAGGAGGGACACCGGGGAGCTGTTTTTT. Its protein product is CASSLGHRRDTGELFF.